This TCR beta chain was found in a study of blood T cell repertoires in COVID-19. Across the whole study: The origin of the acute and convalescent COVID-19 samples was the United States, Italy and Spain. Sources were T cells, B-cell-depleted T cells, or PBMCs; the material itself was cDNA or gDNA.

This CDR3 region has 14 residues. Germline loops: CDR1 MGHDK, CDR2 SYGVNS. Authors' analysis steps: Estimated nucleated cell counts came from reference gene primer amplification. The method was immunoSEQ multiplex PCR; TCRdb's version includes in-frame clones alone and lacks a portion of them. Clone size and V and J calls were adopted from that table, with D and trimming inferred from the DNA. The sample lists some 150,000 clones; around 82% were seen once. Sequenced input: peripheral blood. The sequence was collected from a human donor in a cohort sampled during active COVID-19. The gene calls are TRBV25-1 and TRBJ1-5, with a weak D call TRBD1 (5 bases). CDR3 protein: CATSGGIRDQPQHF. CDR3 in DNA: TGTGCTACTAGTGGAGGGATTCGGGACCAGCCCCAGCATTTT.